This TCR beta chain originates from a study of shared clonotypes between healthy human individuals. Across the study: Participating donors consisted of a couple of women and three men aged 18 to 49.

This clone was counted between two and nine times. Its target is not known. The CDR3 is 13 amino acids. The germline V gene encodes CDR1 SGHTA and CDR2 FQGTGA. Trimming removed 5 bases from V and 15 bases from J; junction bases left unmatched: 12. Broader study findings: The sole specimen, blood, was sampled, and tissue repertoires likely differ.

Among the unsorted PBMC samples, replicate PCRs used around 280 ng DNA, 25,000 to 30,000 T cell genomes. TCRdb keeps only in-frame clones here, not all; method: immunoSEQ multiplex PCR. The sample holds fewer than 550,000 clones, 75% to 80% seen once. This chain links TRBV7-3 with TRBJ2-1; 8 bases agree with TRBD2. This TCR derives from a woman in her 40s in good health. Some clones in this sample may be carry-over from other donors' samples. Sequenced sample: PBMCs. The CDR3 loop reads CASSPRGSGSSFF. CDR3 DNA: TGTGCCAGCAGCCCCCGGGGGAGCGGGAGTTCGTTCTTC.